This TCR beta chain derives from a study of shared clonotypes between healthy human individuals. With respect to this clone: No antigen is known for it. Other DNA sequences in the sample encode the same CDR3.

Germline V gene data show CDR1 as SGHTA and CDR2 as FQGNSA. The CDR3 spans 15 residues. Trimming took 1 base from V and 4 from J; bases not matched to a gene: 4. Overall study results and limits: In this cohort, only blood was sampled, and tissue repertoires likely differ.

Loaded into unsorted PBMC replicate PCRs was approximately 270 ng DNA, some 30,000 T cell genomes. Profiled with immunoSEQ multiplex PCR; TCRdb holds only in-frame clones, not every one. The sample consists of fewer than 600,000 clones, around 79% of them appearing once. Sequencing was performed on PBMCs. The chain links TRBV7-2 to TRBJ2-1; TRBD2 matches at 7 bases. The sequence derives from a woman in her 40s in good health. Some clones in this sample may be carry-over from other donors' samples. The CDR3 loop reads CASSLGGSFYNEQFF. The CDR3 DNA sequence: TGTGCCAGCAGCTTAGGCGGGAGTTTTTACAATGAGCAGTTCTTC. The complete variable domain, with remaining parts taken from reference TRBV7-2 and TRBJ2-1, reads GAGVSQSPSNKVTEKGKDVELRCDPISGHTALYWYRQSLGQGLEFLIYFQGNSAPDKSGLPSDRFSAERTGGSVSTLTIQRTQQEDSAVYLCASSLGGSFYNEQFFGPGTRLTVL.